These 14 T cell receptor beta chains came from one sample sequenced in a study of lymphopenia after photon versus proton radiotherapy. Data came from immunoSEQ multiplex PCR; TCRdb stores just in-frame clones and leaves some out. In the table there are about 70,000 clones, 85% to 95% of which are singletons. This specimen was peripheral blood, taken from a patient treated with photon-based radiotherapy. These receptors were obtained from a woman aged 40 to 50 with cholangiocarcinoma.

The rearrangement joins TRBV30 to TRBJ2-7; 12 positions match TRBD2. V shed 2 bases and J 5 bases; nucleotides not matched to a gene: 16. Per the germline V gene, CDR1 is GTSNPN and CDR2 is SVGIG (reference sequence). This CDR3 has 18 residues. CDR3 in amino acids: CAWSLTGRKRLAGDEQYF. CDR3 bases: TGTGCCTGGAGTCTAACGGGGCGTAAGAGACTAGCGGGAGACGAGCAGTACTTC.

The chain links TRBV2 to TRBJ2-3; 10 bases map to TRBD1. Trimming at V came to 11 bases and at J to 4 bases, leaving 3 bases not matched to a gene. CDR3 length: 12 residues. Germline CDR1 reads SNHLY; CDR2 reads FYNNEI. DNA of the CDR3: TGTGCCGGGGACAGGGGTGCAGATACGCAGTATTTT. It yields the protein CAGDRGADTQYF. The variable domain in full, completed from reference TRBV2 and TRBJ2-3, reads EPEVTQTPSHQVTQMGQEVILRCVPISNHLYFYWYRQILGQKVEFLVSFYNNEISEKSEIFDDQFSVERPDGSNFTLKIRSTKLEDSAMYFCAGDRGADTQYFGPGTRLTVL.

The rearrangement joins TRBV4-1 to TRBJ2-1; D not certain. The ends were cut back, 3 bases at V and 10 bases at J, with 16 bases in the middle. CDR1 is MGHRA and CDR2 is YSYEKL in the germline V gene. This CDR3 is 14 amino acids long. The CDR3 here is CASSQHPAVGEQFF. DNA of the CDR3: TGCGCCAGCAGCCAGCACCCCGCCGTAGGGGAGCAGTTCTTC.

The V call is TRBV14, the J call TRBJ1-1; 9 nucleotides match TRBD1. Per the germline V gene, CDR1 is SGHDN and CDR2 is FVKESK. The CDR3 has 18 residues. V was pared by 4 bases and J by 3 bases, with 15 bases of the junction left unmatched. This chain's CDR3 is CASSPQGAGTGRDTEAFF. In DNA form, the CDR3 reads TGTGCCAGCAGCCCCCAAGGCGCCGGGACAGGGAGGGACACTGAAGCTTTCTTT.

V and J are TRBV9 and TRBJ2-2; D is perhaps TRBD1 (6 bases). Germline assignment: CDR1 SGDLS and CDR2 YYNGEE. This CDR3 has 15 amino acids. Trimming took 0 bases from V and 2 from J, leaving 8 bases between them. The CDR3 is CASSVGGGNTGELFF. The CDR3 DNA is TGTGCCAGCAGCGTAGGAGGGGGTAACACCGGGGAGCTGTTTTTT.

The count of this clone is one. This chain uses TRBV28 with TRBJ2-2, with no clear D. The V gene's germline CDR1 is MDHEN and CDR2 SYDVKM. The CDR3 covers 13 residues. Trimming took off 5 bases at V and 7 bases at J, with 11 bases between the two ends. CDR3 nucleotide sequence: TGTGCCAGCAGTCTGGGGATCATCGGGGAGCTGTTTTTT. Its protein is CASSLGIIGELFF.

The chain is built from TRBV27 and TRBJ2-7; a weak D match, TRBD1 (6 bases). Germline V gives CDR1 MNHEY, CDR2 SMNVEV (reference sequence). Trimming cost V 2 bases and J 4 bases, with 15 bases left between them. The CDR3 is 15 amino acids. Here the CDR3 reads CASSLKFGTFYEQYF. CDR3 DNA: TGTGCCAGCAGTTTAAAGTTTGGGACATTTTACGAGCAGTACTTC.

The chain links TRBV30 to TRBJ2-2; TRBD2 matches 10 bases. Germline assignment: CDR1 GTSNPN and CDR2 SVGIG (reference sequence). CDR3 size: 16 residues. Germline trimming cut 3 bases from V and 5 bases from J; bases unmatched to any gene: 9. The CDR3 is CAWSESGRARTGELFF. The CDR3 DNA follows: TGTGCCTGGAGCGAGAGCGGGAGGGCCAGAACCGGGGAGCTGTTTTTT.

V is TRBV30 and J is TRBJ2-7; the D gene could be TRBD1 or TRBD2 (6 bases each). Germline V CDR1 and CDR2: GTSNPN, SVGIG (reference sequence). This CDR3 is 17 amino acids long. The V end lost 0 bases, the J end lost 2 bases, and 20 bases lay between the germline ends. Here the CDR3 reads CAWSVRHGGLPTYEQYF. In nucleotides, the CDR3 is TGTGCCTGGAGTGTACGGCATGGGGGGCTCCCAACCTACGAGCAGTACTTC.

The CDR3: CASSLSWDNWEKLFF. Here the CDR3 DNA reads TGTGCCAGCAGTTTATCGTGGGACAACTGGGAAAAACTGTTTTTT. The V gene is TRBV27, the J gene TRBJ1-4; possible D gene TRBD1, 6 bases. Per the germline V gene, CDR1 is MNHEY and CDR2 is SMNVEV (reference sequence). There are 15 residues in the CDR3. The germline V and J ends were trimmed by 0 bases and 8 bases, with 13 bases remaining between them.

This rearrangement joins TRBV7-8 to TRBJ1-3; a weak D match, TRBD1 (5 bases). This CDR3 has 17 residues. V lost 3 bases and J lost 1, with 16 bases in between. Germline V gene sequence: CDR1 SGHVS, CDR2 FQNEAQ. CDR3 loop: CASSLSRARSSGNTIYF. The DNA of the CDR3 is TGTGCCAGCAGCTTGTCCAGGGCACGCTCGTCTGGAAACACCATATATTTT.

The rearrangement links TRBV30 to TRBJ2-7; 8 bases map to TRBD1. CDR1 GTSNPN and CDR2 SVGIG come from the germline V gene (reference sequence). The V segment lost 3 bases and the J segment 3 bases; nucleotides outside the gene matches: 4. This CDR3 is built from 13 residues. The CDR3 reads CAWRGTGGYEQYF. The CDR3 nucleotides read TGTGCCTGGAGGGGGACAGGCGGCTACGAGCAGTACTTC.

This chain joins TRBV19 and TRBJ1-2; 8 nucleotides agree with TRBD1. The CDR3 runs 17 residues. Trimming took 7 bases from V and 6 from J; bases not matched to a gene: 19. In germline, CDR1 is LNHDA, CDR2 SQIVND (reference sequence). CDR3 DNA: TGTGCCAGTAAAAACCCCGGAATGCGGACAGGGCTCCATGGCTACACCTTC. It yields the protein CASKNPGMRTGLHGYTF.

The chain carries TRBV7-2 and TRBJ1-2, with 7 bases matching TRBD1. Per germline, CDR1 SGHTA and CDR2 FQGNSA. The CDR3 has 18 residues. The ends lost 0 bases at V and 6 bases at J; junction bases unmatched: 16. In nucleotides, the CDR3 is TGTGCCAGCAGCTTAGCTATAGGACAGGCCACGGGGGAACATGGCTACACCTTC. Its protein is CASSLAIGQATGEHGYTF.